This paragraph reports one TCR beta chain. Its target is unknown. This specimen belongs to a study of T-cell memory formation after mild COVID-19. Findings and limits, study-wide: Pre-infection memory held some responding clones, suggesting pre-existing cross-reactive T cells responded. The SARS-CoV-2 specificity of second-wave clones reaching peak at day 37 remained unverified. Those CD4+ clones that contracted were mainly in CM and EM (CD8+ ones in EMRA).

V was cut by 5 bases and J by 0 bases, with 8 bases left in between. Germline values: CDR1 SEHNR, CDR2 FQNEAQ (reference sequence). The CDR3 is made up of 13 amino acids. The authors produced TCR alpha and TCR beta cDNA libraries with sample barcodes and UMIs by 5'RACE using constant-segment primers. Each CDR3 protein is one row after TCRdb ran MiXCR on the 5' RACE reads. The repertoire holds roughly 250,000 distinct CDR3 sequences, with 15% to 20% as singletons. This chain uses TRBV7-9 with TRBJ2-7; D not resolved. This sequence was found in a man aged 18 to 30 who had mild COVID-19 (a few samples of this study predate the infection). Cell type and time point are not known. The specimen was PBMCs or a T cell subset sorted from them (not recorded which). The CDR3 region has the DNA TGTGCCAGCAGCCCCCCATTCTCCTACGAGCAGTACTTC. It encodes CASSPPFSYEQYF.